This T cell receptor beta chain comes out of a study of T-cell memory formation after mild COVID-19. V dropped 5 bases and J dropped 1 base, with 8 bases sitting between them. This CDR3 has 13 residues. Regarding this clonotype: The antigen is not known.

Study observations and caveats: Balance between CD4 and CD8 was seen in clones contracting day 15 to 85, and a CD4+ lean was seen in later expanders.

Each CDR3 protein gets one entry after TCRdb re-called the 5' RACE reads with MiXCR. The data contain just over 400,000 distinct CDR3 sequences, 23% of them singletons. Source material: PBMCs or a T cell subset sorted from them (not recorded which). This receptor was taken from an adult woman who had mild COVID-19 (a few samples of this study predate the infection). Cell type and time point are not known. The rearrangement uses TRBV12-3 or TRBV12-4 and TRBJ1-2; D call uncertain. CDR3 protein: CASSDWFNYGYTF. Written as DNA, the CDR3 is TGTGCCAGCAGTGATTGGTTTAACTATGGCTACACCTTC.